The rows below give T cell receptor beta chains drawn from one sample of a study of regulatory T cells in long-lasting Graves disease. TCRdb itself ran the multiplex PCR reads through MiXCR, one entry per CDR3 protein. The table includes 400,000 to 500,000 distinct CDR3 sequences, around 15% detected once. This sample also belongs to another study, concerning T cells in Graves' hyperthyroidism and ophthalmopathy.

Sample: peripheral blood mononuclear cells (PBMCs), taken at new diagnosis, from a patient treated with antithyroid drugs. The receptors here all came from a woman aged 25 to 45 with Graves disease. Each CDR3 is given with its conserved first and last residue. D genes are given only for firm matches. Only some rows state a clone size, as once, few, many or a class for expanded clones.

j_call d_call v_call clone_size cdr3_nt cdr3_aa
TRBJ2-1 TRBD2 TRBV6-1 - TGTGCCAGCAGCACTACTAGCGCTGCAAACAATGAGCAGTTCTTC CASSTTSAANNEQFF
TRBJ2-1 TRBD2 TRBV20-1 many TGCAGTGCTGTGGGACTAGCGGGATCGGATGAGCAGTTCTTC CSAVGLAGSDEQFF
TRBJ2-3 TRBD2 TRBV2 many TGTGCCAGCGGCCGAGCGGGAGCCTCGAATACGCAGTATTTT CASGRAGASNTQYF
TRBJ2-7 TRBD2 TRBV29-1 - TGCAGCGTTGGCGGGAGGTACGAGCAGTACTTC CSVGGRYEQYF
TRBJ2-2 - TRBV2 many TGTGCCAGCAGTGACCAACCGGGCGTGGCGGTAAACACCGGGGAGCTGTTTTTT CASSDQPGVAVNTGELFF
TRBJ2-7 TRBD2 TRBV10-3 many TGTGCCATCAGTGAGCCGGCACTAGCGGGAGGAAGGAGCTCCTACGAGCAGTACTTC CAISEPALAGGRSSYEQYF
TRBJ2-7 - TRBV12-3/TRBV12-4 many TGTGCCAGCAGTTGGGGGACGGGTGAGCAGTACTTC CASSWGTGEQYF
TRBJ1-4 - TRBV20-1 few TGCAGTGCTAGCGTTCGAGCCCCGGGGGAAAAACTGTTTTTT CSASVRAPGEKLFF
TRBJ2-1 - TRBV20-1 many TGCAGTGCTAGAGGGAAAGCGGCGGCCGTCGTCTTC CSARGKAAAVVF
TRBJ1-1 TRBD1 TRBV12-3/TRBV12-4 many TGTGCCAGCAGTCCGCGGGACAGGTGGAACACTGAAGCTTTCTTT CASSPRDRWNTEAFF
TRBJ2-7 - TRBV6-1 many TGTGCCAGCAGTGAAGCCGTAACCTACGAGCAGTACTTC CASSEAVTYEQYF
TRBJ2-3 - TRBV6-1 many TGTGCCAGCAGTAAAGCAGGACAGGGAGGGGATACGCAGTATTTT CASSKAGQGGDTQYF
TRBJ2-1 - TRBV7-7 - TGTGCTAGCAGCTCCGCTGGCGGGATGCACAATGAGCAGTTCTTC CASSSAGGMHNEQFF
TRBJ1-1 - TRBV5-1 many TGCGCCAGCAGCTTGTATAGGGAGCCGAACACTGAAGCTTTCTTT CASSLYREPNTEAFF
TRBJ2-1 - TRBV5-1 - TGCGCCAGCAGCTTGGGTTGGGGTTCCAATGAGCAGTTCTTC CASSLGWGSNEQFF
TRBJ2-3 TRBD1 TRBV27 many TGTGCCAGCAGTTTTGGCAGGGGGTTCGATACGCAGTATTTT CASSFGRGFDTQYF
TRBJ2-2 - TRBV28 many TGTGCCAGCAGTTTATTTCGACAGGCCAACGGGGAGCTGTTTTTT CASSLFRQANGELFF
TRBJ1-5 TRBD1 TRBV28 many TGTGCCAGCAGTTTGACAGGGCCCGGTCAGCCCCAGCATTTT CASSLTGPGQPQHF
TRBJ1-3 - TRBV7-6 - TGTGCCAGCAGCTTAGAGCAGTCAGGGACAGGAAACACCATATATTTT CASSLEQSGTGNTIYF
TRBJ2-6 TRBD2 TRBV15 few TGTGCCACCAGCTCGGGGGGGCCTGGGGCCAACGTCCTGACTTTC CATSSGGPGANVLTF